These T cell receptor beta chains were read from a single sample in a study of a mutant IDH1 vaccine in newly diagnosed glioma. Sequenced by immunoSEQ multiplex PCR; TCRdb stores in-frame clones only, minus some. This table has about 33,000 clones, about four fifths appearing once. Their recognized antigens are unknown. Sequences were derived from PBMCs, sampled from a glioma patient whose treatment included an IDH1 peptide vaccine. These receptors were obtained from a young man with glioma. CDR3s include the opening cysteine and the closing phenylalanine or tryptophan. The D gene is left open where the match is weak. Some rows mark clone size as missing; the rest say once, few, many or name a class of expanded clone.

TRBJ2-5,TRBD1,NA,TRBV30,CAWIGPGQGTEQETQYF,TGTGCCTGGATCGGGCCGGGACAGGGAACGGAACAAGAGACCCAGTACTTC
TRBJ1-5,NA,NA,TRBV27,CASSSTPDSNQPQHF,TGTGCCAGCAGCTCCACCCCAGACTCCAATCAGCCCCAGCATTTT
TRBJ2-2,TRBD1,NA,TRBV9,CASSVKGQGAVTGELFF,TGTGCCAGCAGCGTAAAGGGACAGGGGGCGGTCACCGGGGAGCTGTTTTTT
TRBJ1-1,NA,NA,TRBV5-6,CASSFEGRGTEAFF,TGTGCCAGCAGCTTCGAAGGGCGAGGCACTGAAGCTTTCTTT
TRBJ1-1,NA,NA,TRBV10-3,CAISERRYPTEAFF,TGTGCCATCAGTGAGCGCCGGTACCCCACTGAAGCTTTCTTT
TRBJ2-3,NA,NA,TRBV6-6,CASSSRTDTQYF,TGTGCCAGCAGTTCCCGAACAGATACGCAGTATTTT
TRBJ2-3,NA,NA,TRBV4-1,CASSQGFFDSTDTQYF,TGCGCCAGCAGCCAAGGGTTTTTCGATAGCACAGATACGCAGTATTTT
TRBJ2-7,NA,NA,TRBV6-5,CASRNAGLAYF,TGTGCCAGCAGAAACGCGGGATTGGCGTACTTC
TRBJ1-5,NA,NA,TRBV9,CASSVGQGWQPQHF,TGTGCCAGCAGCGTAGGTCAGGGATGGCAGCCCCAGCATTTT
TRBJ1-2,TRBD1,NA,TRBV6-5,CASSLQGTAYGYTF,TGTGCCAGCAGTCTACAGGGGACAGCCTATGGCTACACCTTC
TRBJ1-2,NA,few,TRBV28,CATRVGLGYTF,TGTGCCACCCGGGTAGGACTTGGCTACACCTTC
TRBJ1-5,NA,NA,TRBV25-1,CASSDPESNGPQHF,TGTGCCAGCAGTGACCCCGAAAGCAATGGGCCCCAGCATTTT
TRBJ2-5,NA,NA,TRBV7-2,CASSLQSQETQYF,TGTGCCAGCAGCTTACAGTCCCAAGAGACCCAGTACTTC
TRBJ1-6,NA,NA,TRBV28,CASSLKSSPLHF,TGTGCCAGCAGTTTAAAGTCTTCACCCCTCCACTTT
TRBJ2-7,NA,once,TRBV27,CASRAGYEQYF,TGTGCCAGCAGGGCGGGCTACGAGCAGTACTTC
TRBJ2-1,NA,NA,TRBV9,CASSALSSYNEQFF,TGTGCCAGCAGCGCTCTAAGCTCCTACAATGAGCAGTTCTTC
TRBJ1-2,NA,NA,TRBV21-1,CASSNCKFGYTF,TGTGCCAGCAGCAACTGCAAGTTTGGCTACACCTTC
TRBJ2-5,TRBD1,NA,TRBV2,CASSPDRAGQETQYF,TGTGCCAGCAGCCCGGACAGGGCGGGTCAAGAGACCCAGTACTTC
TRBJ1-2,TRBD1,NA,TRBV12-5,CASGLGDSPNYGYTF,TGTGCTAGTGGTTTGGGGGACAGCCCTAACTATGGCTACACCTTC
TRBJ1-6,NA,few,TRBV25-1,CASRQGNSPLHF,TGTGCCAGCAGACAGGGTAATTCACCCCTCCACTTT
TRBJ1-1,NA,NA,TRBV6-1,CASSERVRMNTEAFF,TGTGCCAGCAGTGAAAGGGTACGCATGAACACTGAAGCTTTCTTT
TRBJ2-1,TRBD2,NA,TRBV5-1,CASSLGTSGMSEQFF,TGCGCCAGCAGCTTAGGGACTAGCGGGATGAGTGAGCAGTTCTTC
TRBJ1-1,NA,NA,TRBV19,CASSIAGDSEAFF,TGTGCCAGTAGTATAGCGGGGGATTCGGAAGCTTTCTTT
TRBJ1-2,TRBD1,NA,TRBV5-4,CASSLGGTRDSYGYTF,TGTGCCAGCAGCTTGGGGGGGACCAGGGACAGCTATGGCTACACCTTC
TRBJ1-3,NA,NA,TRBV19,CASSLGSSGNTIYF,TGTGCCAGTAGTCTGGGGAGCTCTGGAAACACCATATATTTT
TRBJ1-1,TRBD1,NA,TRBV6-5,CASNSGTGLTEAFF,TGTGCCAGCAATTCCGGGACAGGGCTCACTGAAGCTTTCTTT
TRBJ2-2,TRBD1,NA,TRBV5-6,CASSSDRRNTGELFF,TGTGCCAGCAGCTCGGACAGGAGGAACACCGGGGAGCTGTTTTTT
TRBJ1-6,NA,NA,TRBV11-2,CASGPAPLSSYNSPLHF,TGTGCCAGCGGCCCAGCACCTTTGAGCTCCTATAATTCACCCCTCCACTTT
TRBJ1-1,NA,medium-sized,TRBV2,CASSLSQGTEAFF,TGTGCCAGCAGCCTTTCCCAGGGCACTGAAGCTTTCTTT
TRBJ2-7,NA,NA,TRBV14,CASSQNPSYEQYF,TGTGCCAGCAGCCAAAATCCCTCCTACGAGCAGTACTTC
TRBJ1-4,NA,NA,TRBV19,CASNQATNEKLFF,TGTGCCAGTAATCAGGCAACTAATGAAAAACTGTTTTTT
TRBJ1-4,TRBD1,few,TRBV7-9,CASLGQENEKLFF,TGTGCCAGCCTTGGACAGGAGAATGAAAAACTGTTTTTT
TRBJ1-2,NA,NA,TRBV30,CACFTYRELEGGYTF,TGTGCCTGCTTTACTTACAGGGAATTGGAGGGTGGCTACACCTTC
TRBJ2-7,NA,NA,TRBV6-4,CASSQDRNSYEQYF,TGTGCCAGCAGTCAAGACAGGAACTCCTACGAGCAGTACTTC
TRBJ1-5,NA,NA,TRBV19,CASSSDRDSNQPQHF,TGTGCCAGTAGTTCCGACAGAGATAGCAATCAGCCCCAGCATTTT
TRBJ2-2,NA,NA,TRBV10-3,CAISEAQATGELFF,TGTGCCATCAGTGAAGCCCAGGCCACCGGGGAGCTGTTTTTT
TRBJ1-2,NA,NA,TRBV5-1,CASSLAVTMNSYGYTF,TGCGCCAGCAGCTTGGCCGTTACCATGAATAGCTATGGCTACACCTTC
TRBJ1-3,NA,NA,TRBV6-1,CASGGREEGNTIYF,TGTGCCAGCGGAGGCAGGGAGGAAGGAAACACCATATATTTT
TRBJ1-4,NA,once,TRBV30,CAWTYSPTNEKLFF,TGTGCCTGGACCTACAGTCCAACTAATGAAAAACTGTTTTTT
TRBJ2-7,NA,NA,TRBV5-6,CASSLTGAQSYEQYF,TGTGCCAGCAGCTTGACCGGGGCCCAATCCTACGAGCAGTACTTC
TRBJ2-5,NA,NA,TRBV5-4,CASSSGTVGAQYF,TGTGCCAGCAGCTCCGGGACTGTCGGGGCCCAGTACTTC
TRBJ2-2,TRBD2,once,TRBV6-5,CASWGGLNTGELFF,TGTGCCAGTTGGGGGGGATTGAACACCGGGGAGCTGTTTTTT
TRBJ2-5,TRBD1,NA,TRBV5-1,CASSLWTGEETQYF,TGCGCCAGCAGCCTTTGGACAGGGGAAGAGACCCAGTACTTC
TRBJ1-6,TRBD1,NA,TRBV6-5,CASSPSGNRGSPLHF,TGTGCCAGCAGCCCCTCTGGGAACAGGGGTTCACCCCTCCACTTT
TRBJ2-7,NA,NA,TRBV18,CASSPTVEGSYEQYF,TGTGCCAGCTCTCCCACGGTGGAGGGCTCCTACGAGCAGTACTTC
TRBJ2-7,TRBD1,NA,TRBV19,CATLGQGAYEQYF,TGTGCCACCTTGGGACAGGGAGCCTACGAGCAGTACTTC
TRBJ2-1,TRBD1,NA,TRBV11-3,CASSPGQGSNEQFF,TGTGCCAGCAGCCCGGGACAGGGATCGAATGAGCAGTTCTTC
TRBJ2-7,NA,NA,TRBV28,CASTSEGRLEQYF,TGTGCCAGCACCTCCGAGGGCCGCCTAGAGCAGTACTTC